This T cell receptor beta chain was profiled in a study of STAT5B mutations in CD4+ large granular lymphocyte leukemia. Overall study results and limits: CD4-sorted patient repertoires seemed more clonal than healthy CD4+ repertoires. Around 25% of private leukemic clonotypes occurred rarely in other patients' non-leukemic repertoires. Higher CD4+ than CD8+ T-LGLL clonality might reflect small sample size. Compared with healthy controls (2/35), patient top clones favored TRBV06 (8/27).

A word on this clone: Its antigen is undetermined.

The assay was immunoSEQ multiplex PCR, and TCRdb's table has in-frame clones only and misses some. The data hold 34,000 or so clones, with approximately 80% observed a single time. CDR1 is LNHDA and CDR2 is SQIVND in the germline V gene (reference sequence). This CDR3 contains 13 residues. The germline V and J ends were trimmed by 3 bases and 6 bases, with 8 bases remaining between them. The chain is built from TRBV19 and TRBJ2-2; D is tentatively TRBD1 or TRBD2 (5 bases each). The receptor was isolated from a human donor in good health. Input material: CD4+ T cells from blood buffy coats. The CDR3 protein is CASSIRGSGELFF. The CDR3 nucleotides read TGTGCCAGTAGTATTCGGGGCTCCGGGGAGCTGTTTTTT.